This entry lists 11 T cell receptor beta chains sequenced from one sample in a study of T cell responses to AZD1222 COVID-19 vaccine. Profiling relied on immunoSEQ multiplex PCR, and the TCRdb table lists in-frame clones only, not all of them. The sample carries under 200,000 clones, 90% recorded once. Sequencing used peripheral blood, obtained on day 0 of AZD1222 vaccination. The receptors derive from an adult in good health.

V usage is TRBV10-3 and J usage is TRBJ1-2; no reliable D call. The CDR3 is 15 amino acids. Trimming took 2 bases from V and 0 from J, leaving 10 bases between them. CDR1 and CDR2 (germline): ENHRY, SYGVKD. The CDR3 reads CAISEGLVANYGYTF. DNA for the CDR3: TGTGCCATCAGTGAGGGGCTTGTTGCTAACTATGGCTACACCTTC.

Points on this clone: This same CDR3 is encoded by further DNA sequences in the sample. V and J are TRBV7-3 and TRBJ2-2; TRBD1 or TRBD2 may be the D gene (5 bases each). This CDR3 region has 13 residues. Germline V lookup: CDR1 SGHTA, CDR2 FQGTGA. Trimming stripped 1 base from V and 8 bases from J, with 8 bases between. CDR3 amino acids: CASSLNGAGELFF. CDR3 DNA sequence: TGTGCCAGCAGCTTAAACGGGGCAGGGGAGCTGTTTTTT.

CDR3 nucleotide sequence: TGCGCCAGCAGCTACAAAAACGATGCCGATTCACCCCTCCACTTT. This translates into CASSYKNDADSPLHF. This sequence joins TRBV5-1 and TRBJ1-6, with D unresolved. This CDR3 is built from 15 residues. Germline V lookup: CDR1 SGHRS, CDR2 YFSETQ. V lost 3 bases to trimming and J lost 8 bases, with 15 bases between them.

The chain links TRBV30 to TRBJ1-5, with D perhaps matching TRBD1 (5 bases). Per the germline V gene, CDR1 is GTSNPN and CDR2 is SVGIG (reference sequence). With 2 bases removed from V and 0 bases from J, the gap between germline ends came to 11 bases. The CDR3 totals 15 residues. The CDR3 region is CAWSTGTYSNQPQHF. DNA for the CDR3: TGTGCCTGGAGTACCGGGACTTATAGCAATCAGCCCCAGCATTTT.

The V gene is TRBV5-1, the J gene TRBJ1-1; no clear D. Germline CDR1 is SGHRS and CDR2 is YFSETQ. The V end was cut by 0 bases, the J end by 1 base, with 13 bases between. This CDR3 has 16 amino acids. The chain's CDR3 is CASSLGQRRENTEAFF. The CDR3 nucleotides are TGCGCCAGCAGCTTGGGTCAAAGACGGGAGAACACTGAAGCTTTCTTT.

The chain links TRBV11-2 to TRBJ1-3; D not certain. Germline lookup yields CDR1 SGHAT and CDR2 FQNNGV. The CDR3 loop spans 15 amino acids. Trimming took 1 base from V and 1 from J, leaving 8 bases between them. CDR3 sequence reads: CASSLAPVSGNTIYF. CDR3 nucleotide sequence: TGTGCCAGCAGCTTAGCCCCGGTATCTGGAAACACCATATATTTT.

CDR3 residues: CASSPGTGFRGEQFF. The DNA of the CDR3 is TGTGCCAGCAGCCCCGGGACAGGGTTTAGGGGTGAGCAGTTCTTC. The chain carries TRBV6-5 and TRBJ2-1; 9 nucleotides match TRBD1. The CDR3 sequence is 15 residues long. V lost 6 bases, J lost 9 bases, and 12 bases stayed unmatched. From germline, CDR1 is MNHEY and CDR2 SVGAGI.

The chain couples TRBV2 to TRBJ1-5; D is perhaps TRBD1 (5 bases). The germline V and J ends were trimmed by 1 base and 1 base, with 11 bases remaining between them. This CDR3 is built from 16 residues. CDR1 is SNHLY, CDR2 FYNNEI, per germline. CDR3 in DNA: TGTGCCAGCAGTGAAGAGCGCAGGGTCAGCAATCAGCCCCAGCATTTT. This gives the protein CASSEERRVSNQPQHF.

CDR3 DNA: TGTGCCAGACAAACTTCAAGTGAAAAACTGTTTTTT. Translating it yields CARQTSSEKLFF. V usage is TRBV2 and J usage is TRBJ1-4; D remains unclear. Trimming stripped 9 bases from V and 7 bases from J, with 12 bases between. The CDR3 is 12 residues long. Germline CDR1 and CDR2: SNHLY and FYNNEI.

The rearrangement links TRBV19 to TRBJ2-3; 8 bases agree with TRBD1. Germline values: CDR1 LNHDA, CDR2 SQIVND (reference sequence). With V trimmed by 0 bases and J by 5 bases, 1 base remained unmatched. The CDR3 length is 14 residues. CDR3 loop: CASSIDRGQDTQYF. The CDR3 DNA sequence: TGTGCCAGTAGTATAGACAGGGGGCAAGATACGCAGTATTTT.

V is TRBV4-3 and J is TRBJ2-3; 9 bases are shared with TRBD1. J gave up 3 bases and V 3 bases, and 7 bases lay outside the gene matches. The CDR3 runs to 16 residues. Germline V gene data show CDR1 as LGHNA and CDR2 as YSLEER. CDR3 in amino acids: CASSQTPGQGTDTQYF. In DNA form, the CDR3 reads TGCGCCAGCAGCCAGACCCCGGGACAGGGAACAGATACGCAGTATTTT.